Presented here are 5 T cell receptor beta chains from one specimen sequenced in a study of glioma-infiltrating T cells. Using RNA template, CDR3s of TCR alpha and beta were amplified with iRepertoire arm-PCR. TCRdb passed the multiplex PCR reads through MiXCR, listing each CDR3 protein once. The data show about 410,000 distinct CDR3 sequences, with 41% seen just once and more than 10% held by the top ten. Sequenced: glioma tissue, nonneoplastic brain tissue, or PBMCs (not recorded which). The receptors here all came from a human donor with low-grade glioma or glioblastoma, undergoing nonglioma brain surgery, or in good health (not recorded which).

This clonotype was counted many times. The CDR3 sequence: CASSTTPQGNQPQHF. For the CDR3, the DNA is TGTGCCAGCAGTACCACTCCTCAGGGGAATCAGCCCCAGCATTTT. The chain links TRBV27 to TRBJ1-5; maybe TRBD1 (6 bases). The CDR3 has 15 residues. Trimming removed 5 bases from V and 4 bases from J, with 15 bases in between. CDR1 MNHEY and CDR2 SMNVEV come from the germline V gene (reference sequence).

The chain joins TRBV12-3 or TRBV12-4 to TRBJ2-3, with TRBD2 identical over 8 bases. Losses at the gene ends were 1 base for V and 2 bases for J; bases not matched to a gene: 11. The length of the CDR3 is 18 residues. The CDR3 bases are TGTGCCAGCAGTTTAGAACCCTCAGCGGGAGCTGACACAGATACGCAGTATTTT. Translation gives CASSLEPSAGADTDTQYF.

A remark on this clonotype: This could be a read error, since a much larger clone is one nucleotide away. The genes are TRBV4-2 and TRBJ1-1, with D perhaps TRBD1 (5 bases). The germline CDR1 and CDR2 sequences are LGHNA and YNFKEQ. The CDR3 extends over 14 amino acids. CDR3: CACSLQAMNTEAFF. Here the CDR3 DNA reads TGTGCCTGCAGCTTACAGGCCATGAACACTGAAGCTTTCTTT.

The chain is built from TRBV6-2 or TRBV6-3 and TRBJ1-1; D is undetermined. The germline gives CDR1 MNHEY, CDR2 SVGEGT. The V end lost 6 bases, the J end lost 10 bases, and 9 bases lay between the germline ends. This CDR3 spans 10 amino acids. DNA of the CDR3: TGTGCCAGCAGCCACTACCGAGCTTTCTTT. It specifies CASSHYRAFF.

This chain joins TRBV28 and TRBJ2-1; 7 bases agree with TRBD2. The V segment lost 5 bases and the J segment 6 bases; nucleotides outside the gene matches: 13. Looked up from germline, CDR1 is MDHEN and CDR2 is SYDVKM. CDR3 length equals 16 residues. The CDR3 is CASSAYSGRTSNEQFF. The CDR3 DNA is TGTGCCAGCAGTGCCTACTCAGGGAGGACTAGCAATGAGCAGTTCTTC. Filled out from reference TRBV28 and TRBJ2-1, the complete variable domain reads DVKVTQSSRYLVKRTGEKVFLECVQDMDHENMFWYRQDPGLGLRLIYFSYDVKMKEKGDIPEGYSVSREKKERFSLILESASTNQTSMYLCASSAYSGRTSNEQFFGPGTRLTVL.